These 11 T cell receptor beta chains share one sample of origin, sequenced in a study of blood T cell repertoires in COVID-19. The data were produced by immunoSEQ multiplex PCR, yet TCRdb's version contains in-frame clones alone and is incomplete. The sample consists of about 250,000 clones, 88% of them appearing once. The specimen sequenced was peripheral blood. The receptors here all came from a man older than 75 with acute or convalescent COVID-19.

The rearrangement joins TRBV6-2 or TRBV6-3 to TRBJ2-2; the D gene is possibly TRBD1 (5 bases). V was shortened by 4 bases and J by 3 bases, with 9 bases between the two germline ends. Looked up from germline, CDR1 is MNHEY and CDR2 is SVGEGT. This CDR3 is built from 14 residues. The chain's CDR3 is CASSWGDDTGELFF. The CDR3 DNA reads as TGTGCCAGCAGTTGGGGCGATGACACCGGGGAGCTGTTTTTT.

The CDR3 sequence: CASSLVSGQETQYF. In DNA, the CDR3 is TGTGCCAGCAGCTTAGTCTCCGGCCAAGAGACCCAGTACTTC. The chain couples TRBV7-2 to TRBJ2-5; D unresolved. The germline gives CDR1 SGHTA, CDR2 FQGNSA. This CDR3 is built from 14 residues. Trimming removed 1 base at V and 1 base at J, with 7 bases between.

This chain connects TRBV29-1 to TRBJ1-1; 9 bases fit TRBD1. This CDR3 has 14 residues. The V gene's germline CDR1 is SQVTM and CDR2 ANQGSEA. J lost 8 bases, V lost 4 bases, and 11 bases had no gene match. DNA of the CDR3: TGCAGCGTTGCCCTGACAGGGGGTAGGAGCGAAGCTTTCTTT. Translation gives CSVALTGGRSEAFF.

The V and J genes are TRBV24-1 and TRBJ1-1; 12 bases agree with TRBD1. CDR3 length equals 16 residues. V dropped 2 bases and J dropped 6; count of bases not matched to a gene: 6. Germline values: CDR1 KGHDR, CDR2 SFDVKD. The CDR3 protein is CATSDWGTGGFSEAFF. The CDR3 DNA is TGTGCCACCAGTGATTGGGGGACAGGGGGCTTTTCTGAAGCTTTCTTT.

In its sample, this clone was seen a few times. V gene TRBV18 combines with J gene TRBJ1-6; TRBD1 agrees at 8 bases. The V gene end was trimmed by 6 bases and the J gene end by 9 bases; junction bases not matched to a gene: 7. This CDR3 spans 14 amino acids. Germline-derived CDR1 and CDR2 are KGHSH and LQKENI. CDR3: CASSVDRDGSPLHF. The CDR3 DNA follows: TGTGCCAGCTCCGTGGACAGGGATGGTTCACCCCTCCACTTT.

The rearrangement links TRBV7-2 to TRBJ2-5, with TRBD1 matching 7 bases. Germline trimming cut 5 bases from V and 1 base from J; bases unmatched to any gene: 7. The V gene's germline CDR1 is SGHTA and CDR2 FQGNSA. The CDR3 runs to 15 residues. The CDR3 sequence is CASSPMGQPQETQYF. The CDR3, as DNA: TGTGCCAGCAGCCCTATGGGACAGCCCCAAGAGACCCAGTACTTC.

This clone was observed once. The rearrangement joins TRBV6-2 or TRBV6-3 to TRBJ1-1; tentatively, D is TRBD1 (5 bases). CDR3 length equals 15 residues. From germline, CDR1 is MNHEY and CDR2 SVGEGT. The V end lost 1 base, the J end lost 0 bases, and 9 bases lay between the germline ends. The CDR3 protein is CASSYYRQMNTEAFF. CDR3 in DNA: TGTGCCAGCAGTTACTATAGACAGATGAACACTGAAGCTTTCTTT.

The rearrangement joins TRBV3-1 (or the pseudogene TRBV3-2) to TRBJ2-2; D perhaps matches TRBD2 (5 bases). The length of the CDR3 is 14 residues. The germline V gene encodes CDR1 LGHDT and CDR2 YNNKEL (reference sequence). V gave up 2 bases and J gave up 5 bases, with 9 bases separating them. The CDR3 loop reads CASSQRLTTGELFF. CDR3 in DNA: TGTGCCAGCAGCCAAAGACTAACAACCGGGGAGCTGTTTTTT.

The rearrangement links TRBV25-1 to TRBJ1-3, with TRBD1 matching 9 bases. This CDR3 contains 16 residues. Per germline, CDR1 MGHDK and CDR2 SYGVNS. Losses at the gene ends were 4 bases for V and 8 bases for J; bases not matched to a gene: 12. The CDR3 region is CASSVNPGQGIDTIYF. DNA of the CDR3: TGTGCCAGCAGTGTAAATCCGGGACAGGGTATCGACACCATATATTTT.

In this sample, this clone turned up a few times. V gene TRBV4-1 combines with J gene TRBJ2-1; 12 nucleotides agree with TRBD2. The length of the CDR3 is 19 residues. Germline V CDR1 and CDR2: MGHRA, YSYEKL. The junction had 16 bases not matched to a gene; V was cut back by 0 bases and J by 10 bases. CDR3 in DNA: TGCGCCAGCAGCCAAGATCAAAGGCTAGCGGGAGGGCCGTTGGGAGAGCAGTTCTTC. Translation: CASSQDQRLAGGPLGEQFF.

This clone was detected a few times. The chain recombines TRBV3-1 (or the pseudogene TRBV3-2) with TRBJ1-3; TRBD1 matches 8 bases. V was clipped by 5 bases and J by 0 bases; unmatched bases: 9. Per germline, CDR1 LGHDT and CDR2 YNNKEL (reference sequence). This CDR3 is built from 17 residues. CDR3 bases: TGTGCCAGCAGCTTCCAGGACAGGGCCCTCTCTGGAAACACCATATATTTT. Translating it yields CASSFQDRALSGNTIYF.